This T cell receptor (beta chain) is drawn from a study of OX40 agonist ivuxolimab in advanced cancers. About the research overall: Each dose-escalation patient presented with hepatocellular carcinoma, melanoma, renal cell or head and neck cancer.

Some clones are missing from TCRdb's copy, which holds only in-frame ones; the method was immunoSEQ multiplex PCR. The sample contains 7,500 to 10,000 clones, 65% to 75% of which appear only once. The V end lost 4 bases, the J end lost 6 bases, and 9 bases lay between the germline ends. From germline, CDR1 is SEHNR and CDR2 FQNEAQ (reference sequence). There are 13 residues in the CDR3. This receptor was obtained from an adult with an advanced solid tumor such as melanoma, head and neck, liver or kidney cancer. The sample consisted of CD4+ or CD8+ T cells sorted from blood, taken in a trial of the OX40 agonist ivuxolimab. The rearrangement uses TRBV7-9 and TRBJ1-4; possibly TRBD1 for D (5 bases). CDR3 sequence (DNA): TGTGCCAGCAGCTGGGGCGCGGATGAAAAACTGTTTTTT. Its protein product is CASSWGADEKLFF.